A selection of T cell receptor beta chains follows, all from one sample in a study of T cell responses to AZD1222 COVID-19 vaccine. Here immunoSEQ multiplex PCR was the method, and the copy in TCRdb shows in-frame clones only, minus some. This table has about 170,000 clones, approximately 93% appearing once. Sequenced here: peripheral blood, sampled on day 0 of AZD1222 vaccination. The receptor set was obtained from an adult in good health. The CDR3 runs from the conserved cysteine through the conserved F or W.

V | CDR3
TRBV5-1 | CASSMGGASGGYTF
TRBV21-1 | CASSCNRDRGRSPLHF
TRBV7-8 | CASSPTGTEKAFF
TRBV19 | CASSIDGWTEAFF
TRBV12-3/TRBV12-4 | CASSLSTNQPQHF
TRBV7-2 | CASSPGTVEQFF
TRBV28 | CASRKTGLSSGYTF
TRBV19 | CASSYFGSTEAFF
TRBV6-5 | CASRVSLSYEQYF
TRBV5-1 | CASSLLGQEVDTQYF
TRBV12-5 | CASGLGQHPGNTIYF
TRBV29-1 | CSARLMGTEAFF
TRBV15 | CATKRADTHLSGNTIYF
TRBV2 | CASRAGLAVYEQYF
TRBV3-1/TRBV3-2 | CASSHTDNGWFF
TRBV10-1 | CASSSRGRDFTEAFF
TRBV6-1 | CASSEISRANYGYTF
TRBV15 | CATSRETGDYGYTF
TRBV7-9 | CASSFGSPSGRSTGELFF
TRBV6-5 | CASSYTGGATQYF
TRBV14 | CASSQVFSGAEKLFF
TRBV10-1 | CASSETSGGNEQFF
TRBV28 | CASSLIGILTSTYEQYF
TRBV5-1 | CASSLRVGPSYNEQFF
TRBV3-1/TRBV3-2 | CASSQLPGAARGNTIYF
TRBV27 | CASSLGPAGEKLFF
TRBV12-3/TRBV12-4 | CASSSTENTEAFF
TRBV5-1 | CASSLVQGNTGELFF
TRBV6-6 | CASSYLGDEQYF
TRBV10-2 | CASRLAGPNNEQFF
TRBV6-5 | CASRGQGANTEAFF
TRBV6-5 | CASPSGQTYGYTF
TRBV19 | CASSMGRETQYF
TRBV4-2 | CASSQDPTVRYNEQFF
TRBV20-1 | CSARSGEKLFF
TRBV9 | CASSPTRAGNTEAFF
TRBV27 | CASSLSKVIPGNTIYF
TRBV18 | CASSPRSGGASSYEQYF
TRBV5-1 | CASSLTNGFIGGNSPLHF
TRBV1 | CTSRTWASVAYEQYF
TRBV5-5 | CASSSQGHSNQPQHF